This T cell receptor beta chain originates from a study of blood T cell repertoires in COVID-19. The CDR3 is 15 residues long. Looked up from germline, CDR1 is SGHTA and CDR2 is FQGTGA. V was trimmed by 6 bases and J by 4 bases, leaving 16 bases between them. Clones were sequenced by immunoSEQ multiplex PCR, and TCRdb holds only the in-frame ones, with some missing. The repertoire holds about 250,000 clones, with over 80% as singletons. This chain links TRBV7-3 with TRBJ1-5; tentative D call: TRBD1 (5 bases). The origin of this receptor is a human donor in a cohort sampled during active COVID-19. Sequencing was carried out using peripheral blood. DNA of the CDR3: TGTGCCAGCAGTCCCCTGGGGGGATCTAATCAGCCCCAGCATTTT. Its protein product is CASSPLGGSNQPQHF. Combining the CDR3 with reference TRBV7-3 and TRBJ1-5 gives the whole variable domain GAGVSQTPSNKVTEKGKYVELRCDPISGHTALYWYRQSLGQGPEFLIYFQGTGAADDSGLPNDRFFAVRPEGSVSTLKIQRTERGDSAVYLCASSPLGGSNQPQHFGDGTRLSIL.